The rows below give T cell receptor beta chains drawn from one sample of a study of T cell repertoires in cytomegalovirus infection. Their cognate antigens are unknown. TCRdb reprocessed the reads via MiXCR and lists one record per CDR3 protein. The data contain 110,000 or so distinct CDR3 sequences, more than 30% of them singletons. The source was CD8+ T cells from cultured PBMCs, collected from culture after CMV antigen stimulation. These receptors originate from a human donor in good health (CMV status not recorded). Some clones in this sample may be carry-over from other donors' samples. Each CDR3 is given with its conserved first and last residue. The D gene is left open where the match is weak. The listing skips clone size in some rows; elsewhere it reads once, few, many or a size class.

J gene: TRBJ1-4; V gene: TRBV6-2/TRBV6-3; D gene: TRBD1; clone size: many; CDR3 protein: CASSLAGGHEKLFF; CDR3 DNA: TGTGCCAGCAGTCTCGCAGGGGGCCATGAAAAACTGTTTTTT
J gene: TRBJ2-1; V gene: TRBV20-1; D gene: .; clone size: .; CDR3 protein: CSARDPSGGFYNEQFF; CDR3 DNA: TGCAGTGCTAGAGATCCCTCCGGGGGCTTTTACAATGAGCAGTTCTTC
J gene: TRBJ2-2; V gene: TRBV6-6; D gene: TRBD2; clone size: .; CDR3 protein: CASSYNPSGATTGELFF; CDR3 DNA: TGTGCCAGCAGTTACAATCCTAGCGGGGCCACCACCGGGGAGCTGTTTTTT
J gene: TRBJ2-1; V gene: TRBV7-6; D gene: TRBD2; clone size: .; CDR3 protein: CASSLAPTRGEGQFF; CDR3 DNA: TGTGCCAGCAGCTTAGCCCCTACTAGAGGGGAGGGGCAGTTCTTC
J gene: TRBJ2-1; V gene: TRBV12-3/TRBV12-4; D gene: TRBD1; clone size: .; CDR3 protein: CASRTGGNEQFF; CDR3 DNA: TGTGCCAGCAGGACAGGGGGCAATGAGCAGTTCTTC
J gene: TRBJ1-6; V gene: TRBV10-3; D gene: .; clone size: .; CDR3 protein: CAISVNPGVSPLHF; CDR3 DNA: TGTGCCATCAGTGTGAACCCCGGAGTCTCACCCCTCCACTTT
J gene: TRBJ2-1; V gene: TRBV7-2; D gene: TRBD2; clone size: many; CDR3 protein: CASSLARTSGGVNEQFF; CDR3 DNA: TGTGCCAGCAGCTTAGCGCGAACTAGCGGGGGGGTCAATGAGCAGTTCTTC
J gene: TRBJ2-1; V gene: TRBV10-3; D gene: .; clone size: .; CDR3 protein: CAISELNEQFF; CDR3 DNA: TGTGCCATCAGTGAGTTAAATGAGCAGTTCTTC
J gene: TRBJ2-1; V gene: TRBV4-3; D gene: TRBD1; clone size: .; CDR3 protein: CASSQDRQGGYNEQFF; CDR3 DNA: TGCGCCAGCAGCCAAGACCGACAGGGGGGATACAATGAGCAGTTCTTC
J gene: TRBJ1-6; V gene: TRBV7-2; D gene: .; clone size: .; CDR3 protein: CASSVSAGDTYNSPLHF; CDR3 DNA: TGTGCCAGCAGCGTCTCGGCAGGGGACACATATAATTCACCCCTCCACTTT
J gene: TRBJ2-5; V gene: TRBV7-2; D gene: TRBD2; clone size: .; CDR3 protein: CASSLVFRRGGGETQYF; CDR3 DNA: TGTGCCAGCAGCTTAGTTTTCCGGCGGGGGGGCGGAGAGACCCAGTACTTC
J gene: TRBJ2-3; V gene: TRBV6-2/TRBV6-3; D gene: TRBD2; clone size: .; CDR3 protein: CASGTRDTGRADTQYF; CDR3 DNA: TGTGCCAGCGGGACCCGGGACACCGGGAGGGCAGATACGCAGTATTTT
J gene: TRBJ1-2; V gene: TRBV20-1; D gene: .; clone size: .; CDR3 protein: CSARESTGTRSYGYTF; CDR3 DNA: TGCAGTGCTAGAGAGTCGACAGGCACTAGATCCTATGGCTACACCTTC
J gene: TRBJ2-7; V gene: TRBV27; D gene: .; clone size: few; CDR3 protein: CASSLSRNYEQYF; CDR3 DNA: TGTGCCAGCAGTTTATCTCGGAACTACGAGCAGTACTTC
J gene: TRBJ2-7; V gene: TRBV7-8; D gene: .; clone size: .; CDR3 protein: CAAGAVIYEQYF; CDR3 DNA: TGTGCTGCGGGGGCAGTTATCTACGAGCAGTACTTC
J gene: TRBJ1-3; V gene: TRBV7-6; D gene: TRBD1; clone size: many; CDR3 protein: CASSLGTGVGNTIYF; CDR3 DNA: TGTGCCAGCAGCTTAGGGACAGGAGTTGGAAACACCATATATTTT
J gene: TRBJ2-5; V gene: TRBV15; D gene: TRBD1; clone size: .; CDR3 protein: CATSGQAFLAQETQYF; CDR3 DNA: TGTGCCACCAGCGGACAGGCCTTTCTAGCCCAAGAGACCCAGTACTTC
J gene: TRBJ2-1; V gene: TRBV6-2/TRBV6-3; D gene: TRBD2; clone size: .; CDR3 protein: CASTPGTTSHEQFF; CDR3 DNA: TGTGCCAGCACCCCCGGGACTACGTCTCATGAGCAGTTCTTC
J gene: TRBJ2-3; V gene: TRBV5-6; D gene: .; clone size: few; CDR3 protein: CASSLAATYTDTQYF; CDR3 DNA: TGTGCCAGCAGCTTGGCAGCGACATACACAGATACGCAGTATTTT
J gene: TRBJ2-7; V gene: TRBV4-1; D gene: .; clone size: .; CDR3 protein: CASSQVMRARDEQYF; CDR3 DNA: TGCGCCAGCAGCCAAGTGATGCGGGCCCGGGACGAGCAGTACTTC
J gene: TRBJ2-7; V gene: TRBV15; D gene: TRBD2; clone size: .; CDR3 protein: CATSRVGGGSYEQYF; CDR3 DNA: TGTGCCACCAGCAGAGTTGGCGGGGGGTCCTACGAGCAGTACTTC
J gene: TRBJ2-5; V gene: TRBV20-1; D gene: TRBD1; clone size: few; CDR3 protein: CSARRQGQGTQYF; CDR3 DNA: TGCAGTGCTCGGCGACAGGGGCAAGGGACCCAGTACTTC
J gene: TRBJ1-1; V gene: TRBV20-1; D gene: .; clone size: .; CDR3 protein: CSASQGHVMNTEAFF; CDR3 DNA: TGCAGTGCTAGCCAGGGTCACGTAATGAACACTGAAGCTTTCTTT
J gene: TRBJ1-2; V gene: TRBV5-6; D gene: TRBD1; clone size: few; CDR3 protein: CASSRRDRGTPNYGYTF; CDR3 DNA: TGTGCCAGCAGCCGAAGGGACAGGGGGACCCCTAACTATGGCTACACCTTC
J gene: TRBJ1-1; V gene: TRBV3-1; D gene: .; clone size: few; CDR3 protein: CASSQDGTLGTEAFF; CDR3 DNA: TGTGCCAGCAGCCAAGATGGAACTCTAGGCACTGAAGCTTTCTTT
J gene: TRBJ1-2; V gene: TRBV15; D gene: .; clone size: .; CDR3 protein: CATSATAEVDGYTF; CDR3 DNA: TGTGCCACCAGTGCGACAGCGGAGGTGGATGGCTACACCTTC
J gene: TRBJ2-7; V gene: TRBV4-2; D gene: .; clone size: .; CDR3 protein: CASSQDPSPSYEQYF; CDR3 DNA: TGTGCCAGCAGCCAAGATCCGAGTCCTTCCTACGAGCAGTACTTC
J gene: TRBJ2-1; V gene: TRBV14; D gene: .; clone size: .; CDR3 protein: CASSQVRLGYNEQFF; CDR3 DNA: TGTGCCAGCAGCCAAGTAAGGTTGGGGTACAATGAGCAGTTCTTC
J gene: TRBJ2-2; V gene: TRBV28; D gene: TRBD2; clone size: few; CDR3 protein: CASSSSSGGPNTGELFF; CDR3 DNA: TGTGCCAGCAGTTCCTCTAGCGGGGGGCCGAACACCGGGGAGCTGTTTTTT
J gene: TRBJ1-2; V gene: TRBV7-9; D gene: .; clone size: .; CDR3 protein: CASSQGPGPGHQSGYTF; CDR3 DNA: TGTGCCAGCAGCCAAGGACCCGGCCCCGGCCACCAGTCTGGCTACACCTTC
J gene: TRBJ2-3; V gene: TRBV19; D gene: TRBD2; clone size: few; CDR3 protein: CASSMTSGATDTQYF; CDR3 DNA: TGTGCCAGTAGTATGACCAGCGGGGCAACAGATACGCAGTATTTT
J gene: TRBJ1-1; V gene: TRBV19; D gene: TRBD1; clone size: many; CDR3 protein: CASSPGQGSTEAFF; CDR3 DNA: TGTGCCAGTAGTCCGGGACAGGGGAGCACTGAAGCTTTCTTT
J gene: TRBJ2-3; V gene: TRBV7-2; D gene: .; clone size: .; CDR3 protein: CASSLASAGNPFTDTQYF; CDR3 DNA: TGTGCCAGCAGCTTAGCGTCGGCCGGCAATCCTTTCACAGATACGCAGTATTTT
J gene: TRBJ1-1; V gene: TRBV19; D gene: .; clone size: once; CDR3 protein: CASSTGRGGANTEAFF; CDR3 DNA: TGTGCCAGTAGTACCGGCCGTGGGGGGGCGAACACTGAAGCTTTCTTT
J gene: TRBJ1-2; V gene: TRBV6-1; D gene: .; clone size: .; CDR3 protein: CASSEGRQGLLYGHTF; CDR3 DNA: TGTGCCAGCAGTGAAGGACGACAAGGCCTACTCTATGGCCACACCTTC
J gene: TRBJ2-3; V gene: TRBV6-5; D gene: TRBD2; clone size: few; CDR3 protein: CASSPMTSGTDTQYF; CDR3 DNA: TGTGCCAGCAGTCCAATGACTAGCGGCACAGATACGCAGTATTTT
J gene: TRBJ2-1; V gene: TRBV7-9; D gene: TRBD2; clone size: few; CDR3 protein: CASSLAMRLADEQFF; CDR3 DNA: TGTGCCAGCAGCTTAGCGATGCGACTAGCGGATGAGCAGTTCTTC
J gene: TRBJ2-3; V gene: TRBV25-1; D gene: .; clone size: few; CDR3 protein: CASSHRRADTQYF; CDR3 DNA: TGTGCCAGCAGTCATCGACGGGCGGATACGCAGTATTTT
J gene: TRBJ2-2; V gene: TRBV7-2; D gene: .; clone size: many; CDR3 protein: CASRLAAGANYRELFF; CDR3 DNA: TGTGCCAGCAGACTGGCGGCGGGGGCCAACTACAGGGAGCTGTTTTTT
J gene: TRBJ2-3; V gene: TRBV29-1; D gene: TRBD1; clone size: .; CDR3 protein: CSVETGTGPTDTQYF; CDR3 DNA: TGCAGCGTTGAAACCGGGACAGGGCCCACAGATACGCAGTATTTT
J gene: TRBJ2-3; V gene: TRBV7-8; D gene: TRBD1; clone size: .; CDR3 protein: CASSSRTGIMTDTQYF; CDR3 DNA: TGTGCCAGCAGCTCGCGGACAGGGATAATGACAGATACGCAGTATTTT
J gene: TRBJ1-4; V gene: TRBV7-2; D gene: .; clone size: .; CDR3 protein: CASSPGGAGVGEKLFF; CDR3 DNA: TGTGCCAGCAGCCCAGGCGGGGCAGGGGTAGGGGAAAAACTGTTTTTT
J gene: TRBJ2-1; V gene: TRBV7-8; D gene: TRBD2; clone size: .; CDR3 protein: CASSLTPGTSGGAVTDEQFF; CDR3 DNA: TGTGCCAGCAGCTTAACTCCCGGGACTAGCGGGGGGGCAGTGACGGATGAGCAGTTCTTC
J gene: TRBJ2-1; V gene: TRBV19; D gene: TRBD2; clone size: .; CDR3 protein: CASSIGFLAGHNEQFF; CDR3 DNA: TGTGCCAGTAGTATCGGGTTCCTAGCGGGCCACAATGAGCAGTTCTTC
J gene: TRBJ2-1; V gene: TRBV6-1; D gene: TRBD2; clone size: few; CDR3 protein: CASSEGTSGAHEQFF; CDR3 DNA: TGTGCCAGCAGTGAAGGGACTAGCGGGGCCCATGAGCAGTTCTTC
J gene: TRBJ2-7; V gene: TRBV6-6; D gene: TRBD2; clone size: few; CDR3 protein: CASSYVLAGASSYEQYF; CDR3 DNA: TGTGCCAGCAGTTACGTCCTAGCGGGGGCGAGCTCCTACGAGCAGTACTTC
J gene: TRBJ1-2; V gene: TRBV27; D gene: .; clone size: few; CDR3 protein: CASSFQGLRVVTF; CDR3 DNA: TGTGCCAGCAGTTTTCAGGGTCTTCGGGTCGTCACCTTC
J gene: TRBJ2-1; V gene: TRBV7-8; D gene: .; clone size: .; CDR3 protein: CASKETRGLGINEQFF; CDR3 DNA: TGTGCCAGCAAAGAAACGAGGGGCTTGGGGATTAATGAGCAGTTCTTC
J gene: TRBJ2-5; V gene: TRBV6-5; D gene: TRBD1; clone size: few; CDR3 protein: CASSYGQGETQYF; CDR3 DNA: TGTGCCAGCAGTTACGGACAGGGAGAGACCCAGTACTTC
J gene: TRBJ1-6; V gene: TRBV6-5; D gene: .; clone size: .; CDR3 protein: CASSLSSPGPNSPLHF; CDR3 DNA: TGTGCCAGCAGTCTCAGCTCGCCAGGGCCTAATTCACCCCTCCACTTT
J gene: TRBJ2-3; V gene: TRBV6-1; D gene: TRBD1; clone size: .; CDR3 protein: CASSRDRGGVSDTQYF; CDR3 DNA: TGTGCCAGCAGTAGGGACAGGGGAGGGGTGTCAGATACGCAGTATTTT
J gene: TRBJ1-6; V gene: TRBV4-1; D gene: .; clone size: .; CDR3 protein: CASSQPGEHNSPLHF; CDR3 DNA: TGCGCCAGCAGCCAGCCAGGGGAGCATAATTCACCCCTCCACTTT
J gene: TRBJ2-3; V gene: TRBV7-9; D gene: TRBD1; clone size: .; CDR3 protein: CASSLGGRGIGDTQYF; CDR3 DNA: TGTGCCAGCAGCTTAGGTGGCAGGGGGATCGGGGATACGCAGTATTTT
J gene: TRBJ1-6; V gene: TRBV5-4; D gene: .; clone size: .; CDR3 protein: CASSLGVAPAYNSPLHF; CDR3 DNA: TGTGCCAGCAGCTTGGGAGTCGCTCCCGCTTATAATTCACCCCTCCACTTT
J gene: TRBJ2-6; V gene: TRBV5-1; D gene: .; clone size: .; CDR3 protein: CASSLGTLGGLGGHSGANVLTF; CDR3 DNA: TGCGCCAGCAGCTTGGGAACCTTAGGCGGCCTTGGGGGCCACTCTGGGGCCAACGTCCTGACTTTC
J gene: TRBJ1-6; V gene: TRBV11-2; D gene: .; clone size: few; CDR3 protein: CASSVGAGGNSPLHF; CDR3 DNA: TGTGCCAGCAGCGTGGGGGCGGGAGGGAACTCACCCCTCCACTTT
J gene: TRBJ1-4; V gene: TRBV15; D gene: .; clone size: many; CDR3 protein: CATSRDLGGVGNEKLFF; CDR3 DNA: TGTGCCACCAGCAGAGATTTGGGGGGCGTCGGGAATGAAAAACTGTTTTTT